Given below is one TCR beta chain in context. Sequencing used immunoSEQ multiplex PCR; TCRdb keeps in-frame clones, though not all of them. The sample holds about 72,000 clones, around 90% seen once. The sample originates from a study of T cell changes during pregnancy in multiple sclerosis. The CDR3 extends over 15 amino acids. Trimming removed 3 bases at V and 5 bases at J, with 16 bases between. In germline, CDR1 is SQVTM, CDR2 ANQGSEA. This sequence originates from a female donor with multiple sclerosis, enrolled in a pregnancy study. Sample: peripheral blood, taken in the second trimester of pregnancy. The genes are TRBV29-1 and TRBJ2-2; weak D call: TRBD1 (7 bases). CDR3 DNA sequence: TGCAGCGTTGAGCTGACAGGGAGGAGGACCGGGGAGCTGTTTTTT. Amino acids: CSVELTGRRTGELFF.